The text below deals with one T cell receptor beta chain. In its sample, this clonotype was seen a few times. Its antigen target is currently unknown. No much larger clonotype is one base removed from it; base qualities were not supplied. This sample is part of a study of T cells in Graves' hyperthyroidism and ophthalmopathy (dated by TCRdb to the late 2010s). As for the study more broadly: Peripheral blood samples were taken at initial diagnosis, before any treatment was given. TCR Vbeta CDR3 sequencing of approximately 140 peripheral blood samples (43 ophthalmopathy, over 70 hyperthyroidism and approximately 17 progressor patients) is reported in the paper. Prospective prediction of ophthalmopathy was tested in an independent validation cohort consisting of about 19 hyperthyroidism patients and approximately 16 patients who later progressed to ophthalmopathy. The 95 to 100 discovery patients were randomly divided into training and test sets at a 7:3 ratio. To identify distinguishing TCR V-J signatures, a discovery cohort of 100 or so patients was used, comprising some 45 with Graves' ophthalmopathy and around 57 with stable Graves' hyperthyroidism. After blood sampling, hyperthyroidism patients were treated with methimazole at a starting dose of 30 mg daily, and ophthalmopathy patients were treated with high-dose intravenous methylprednisolone. In addition, the study compared T-cell repertoires in thyroid tissue and in blood from several Graves' hyperthyroidism patients. Findings and caveats that apply to the study as a whole: No statistical method was used to fix the sample size in advance, and group allocation was not hidden from the investigators. In cross-validation, a model built on a 13 V-J signature told ophthalmopathy apart from stable hyperthyroidism with under 90% sensitivity and approximately 81% specificity, and in testing the same model reached 80%/75%. Most expanded thyroid clonotypes (frequency above 0.001) were also detected in blood, a finding suggesting that blood repertoires may reflect thyroid immune responses. During validation, the model predicted progression to ophthalmopathy a median of about 6.5 months ahead of onset, with 70.59% sensitivity and around 73% specificity.

TCR beta CDR3 regions were amplified from RNA transcripts. The TCR CDR3 was subjected to a first round of RT-PCR using the HTBI primer set and the Qiagen OneStep RT-PCR kit. A second multiplex PCR round built the libraries, followed by size selection and purification. Sequencing of the libraries was done on an Illumina HiSeq2000 using paired-end 100 bp reads. Regarding the original processing steps: Raw data were processed with SOAPnuke, discarding reads with adapters, uncalled bases, mean Phred below 15, or no exact constant-primer or identifier match. COPE v1.2.5 was used to merge the high-quality paired reads, and each unique nucleotide sequence was defined as a clonotype. MiTCR v1.1 was used to align the clonotypes against IMGT TRBV, TRBD and TRBJ reference segments. Analysis was restricted to V-J combinations with a frequency above 0.0001, which covered just over 98% of repertoires. A TCS score was defined as the ratio of F50 (clonal expansion) to E x V (chaos), with BLOSUM62-based TCRdist applied between CDR3 peptides within each V-J. Welch's t-statistics and random forest reduced around 510 V-J features to roughly 13, which were used in a naive Bayes classifier (R e1071). The public reads were quality trimmed at Q25 with fastp and then assembled into clones with MiXCR by TCRdb, keeping productive beta chains. Under each unique CDR3 protein, matching rows form one entry showing the most common genes and DNA. The V and J calls were determined by TCRdb, not by the authors. This sample lists fewer than 350,000 distinct CDR3 sequences; roughly 20% were detected once. The leading ten clones occupy about 16% of the sample.

V and J are trimmed by 0 bases and 6 bases, and the gene matches miss 15 bases of the junction. The germline V gene gives CDR1 as MNHEY and CDR2 as SVGEGT. Measured from the cysteine to the phenylalanine, the CDR3 is 18 residues long. Only the CDR3 portion is preserved as DNA: 54 bases, with reading frame beginning at the first base. Moderately to severely active disease, a Clinical Activity Score of at least 3, a NOSPECS grade of at least 4, and a duration under 3 months were present in ophthalmopathy patients. Patients with uncontrolled infections, other autoimmune diseases, pregnancy or lactation were excluded. Diagnoses were established on the basis of clinical symptoms, serum thyroxine and TRAb, thyroid ultrasound, and orbital computed tomography. Ficoll-Paque density gradient centrifugation was used to isolate PBMCs from approximately 10 ml of fresh peripheral blood. Trizol reagent was used to extract total RNA, and RNA quality was then checked on an Agilent 2100 Bioanalyzer.

Recombination linked TRBV6-2 or TRBV6-3 to TRBJ2-7, with TRBD1 identical over 9 junction bases. This TCR came from a woman in her thirties or forties with Graves' ophthalmopathy. The sequencing sample was made of blood. Here is the DNA: TGTGCCAGCAGTTACTCAACCGGGACAGGGAGCGACCGGGCCGAGCAGTACTTC. It encodes CASSYSTGTGSDRAEQYF.